The clone carrying this T cell receptor (beta chain) turned up a few times. Its cognate antigen is unknown. The data belong to a study of cytomegalovirus exposure and HLA in healthy donors. In the PCR, 60 Vbeta and 13 Jbeta primers were used. The repertoire was sequenced with immunoSEQ multiplex PCR; TCRdb's copy has only in-frame clones and lacks some. In the table there are 100,000 to 150,000 clones, more than 60% of which are singletons. General study findings and limits: In an earlier analysis, productive rearrangement rates for most beta V segments clustered near 87% or 30%. Upon later analysis, HLA-associated TCR beta chains proved more clonally expanded than other, equally common chains.

V dropped 6 bases and J dropped 4 bases, with 18 bases sitting between them. Germline CDR1 SQVTM, CDR2 ANQGSEA. CDR3 length: 14 amino acids. This sequence was found in an older woman in good health and CMV-seropositive. The sample was PBMCs. The chain links TRBV29-1 to TRBJ1-1; possibly TRBD1 for D (5 bases). CDR3 in amino acids: CSVVSRVSATEAFF. The CDR3 coding sequence is TGCAGCGTCGTATCCAGGGTCTCGGCCACTGAAGCTTTCTTT.